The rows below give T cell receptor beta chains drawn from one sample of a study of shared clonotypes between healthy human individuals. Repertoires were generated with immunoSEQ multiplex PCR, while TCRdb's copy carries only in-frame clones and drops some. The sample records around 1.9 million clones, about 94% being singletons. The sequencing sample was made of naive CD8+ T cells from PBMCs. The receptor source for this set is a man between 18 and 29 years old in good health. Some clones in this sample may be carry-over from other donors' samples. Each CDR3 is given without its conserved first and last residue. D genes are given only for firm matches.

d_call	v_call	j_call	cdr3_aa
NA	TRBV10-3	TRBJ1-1	AIRVGEGLNTEAF
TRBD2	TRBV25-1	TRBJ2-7	ASSEFRDYGYEQY
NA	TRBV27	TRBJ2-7	ASSLDGRRYEQY
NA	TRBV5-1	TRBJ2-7	ASSLTGFSYEQY
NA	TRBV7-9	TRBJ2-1	ASSYSGGGDNEQF
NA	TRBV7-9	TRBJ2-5	ASSRGGLTQY
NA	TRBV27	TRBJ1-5	ASSSNSQPQH
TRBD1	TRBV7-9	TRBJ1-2	ASSLASRDRLYGYT
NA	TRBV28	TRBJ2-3	ASSLAVTDTQY
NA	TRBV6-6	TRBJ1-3	ASSYGTEGIGNTIY
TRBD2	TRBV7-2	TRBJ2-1	ASSLGPLAGDNEQF
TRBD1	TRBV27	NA	ASSLYGTGLLYEQY
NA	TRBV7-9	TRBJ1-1	ASSDKGTANSEAF
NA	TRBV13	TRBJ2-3	ASSLIGSNTDTQY
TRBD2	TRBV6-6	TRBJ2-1	ASSKGLAGNNEQF
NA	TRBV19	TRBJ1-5	ASSILGRSNQPQH
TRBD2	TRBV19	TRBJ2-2	ASSISSSGVSGELF
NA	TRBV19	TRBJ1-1	ASTDPGWSTEAF
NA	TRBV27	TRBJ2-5	ASSQQGREETQY
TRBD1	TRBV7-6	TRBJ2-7	ASSPTGTGMPYEQY
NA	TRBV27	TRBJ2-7	ASSLPGTPIYEQY
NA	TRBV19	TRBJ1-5	ASSMRAEAGDQPQH
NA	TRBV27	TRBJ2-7	ASSFRQHPYEQY
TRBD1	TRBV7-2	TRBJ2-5	ASSLAGGGETQY
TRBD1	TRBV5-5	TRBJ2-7	ASSLGTVSYEQY
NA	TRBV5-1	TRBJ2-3	ASSLRTDTQY
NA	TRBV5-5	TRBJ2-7	ASSHSRASLLSGYEQY
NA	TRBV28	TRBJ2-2	ASTWGNTGELF
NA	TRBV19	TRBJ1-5	ASRSRQLNQPQH
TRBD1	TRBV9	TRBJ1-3	ASSVGGGPGNTIY
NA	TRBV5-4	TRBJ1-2	ASSLMGTHGYT
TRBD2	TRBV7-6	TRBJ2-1	ASSLAGTSGSSIREQF
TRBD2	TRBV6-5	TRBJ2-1	ASSYGSGRVAEQF
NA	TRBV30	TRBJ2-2	AWNYGGNTGELF
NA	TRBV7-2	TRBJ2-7	ASSFGRAVYEQY
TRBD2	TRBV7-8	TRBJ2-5	ASSRPGLAGPDLTETQY
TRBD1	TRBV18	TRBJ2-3	ASSLPGTGGASDTQY
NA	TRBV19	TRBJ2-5	ASSIPGGTEATQY
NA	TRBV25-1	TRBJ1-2	ASSLQGAGYT
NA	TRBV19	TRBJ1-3	ASSPLKESGNTIY
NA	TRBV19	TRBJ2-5	ASSPRRALETQY
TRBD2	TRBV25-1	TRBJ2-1	ASTGREGKNEQF
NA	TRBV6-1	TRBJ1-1	ASSERGNTEAF
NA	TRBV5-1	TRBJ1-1	ASSEDAGLNTEAF
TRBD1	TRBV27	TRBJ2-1	ASSQQTDRETYNEQF
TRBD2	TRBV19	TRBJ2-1	ASSTGTSGNEQF
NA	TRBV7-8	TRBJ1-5	ASSPETVWGNQPQH
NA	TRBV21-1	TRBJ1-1	ASRPPRQGIVNTEAF
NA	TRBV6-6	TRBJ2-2	ASSYRLDTGELF
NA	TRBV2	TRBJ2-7	ASRREGPFYEQY
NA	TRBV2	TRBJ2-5	ASSELLAAKQETQY
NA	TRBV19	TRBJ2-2	ASSIQGWEAGELF
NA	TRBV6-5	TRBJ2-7	ASSYSPGGADEQY
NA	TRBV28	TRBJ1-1	ASSFGGVNTEAF
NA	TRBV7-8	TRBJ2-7	ASSPVTTSSYEQY
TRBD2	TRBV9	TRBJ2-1	ASSGSGWGGNEQF
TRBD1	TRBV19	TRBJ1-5	ASSLDRGAGNQPQH
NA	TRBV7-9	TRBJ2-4	ASSPKQETIQNIQY